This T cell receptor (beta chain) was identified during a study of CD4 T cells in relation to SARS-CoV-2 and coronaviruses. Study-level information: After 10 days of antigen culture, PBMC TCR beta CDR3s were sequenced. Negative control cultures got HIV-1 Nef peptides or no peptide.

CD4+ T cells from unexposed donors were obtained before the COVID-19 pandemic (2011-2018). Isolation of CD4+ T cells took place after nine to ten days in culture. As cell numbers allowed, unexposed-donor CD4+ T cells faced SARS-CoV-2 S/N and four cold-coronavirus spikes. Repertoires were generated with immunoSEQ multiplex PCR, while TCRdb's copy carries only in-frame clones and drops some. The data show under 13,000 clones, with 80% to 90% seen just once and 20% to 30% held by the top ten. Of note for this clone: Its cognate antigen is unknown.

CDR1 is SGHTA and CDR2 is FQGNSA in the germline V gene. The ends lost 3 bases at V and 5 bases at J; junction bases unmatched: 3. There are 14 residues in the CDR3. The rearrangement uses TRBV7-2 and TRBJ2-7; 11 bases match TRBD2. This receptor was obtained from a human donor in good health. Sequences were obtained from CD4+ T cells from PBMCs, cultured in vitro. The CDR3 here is CASSFSGGADEQYF. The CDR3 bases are TGTGCCAGCAGCTTTAGCGGGGGGGCGGACGAGCAGTACTTC.